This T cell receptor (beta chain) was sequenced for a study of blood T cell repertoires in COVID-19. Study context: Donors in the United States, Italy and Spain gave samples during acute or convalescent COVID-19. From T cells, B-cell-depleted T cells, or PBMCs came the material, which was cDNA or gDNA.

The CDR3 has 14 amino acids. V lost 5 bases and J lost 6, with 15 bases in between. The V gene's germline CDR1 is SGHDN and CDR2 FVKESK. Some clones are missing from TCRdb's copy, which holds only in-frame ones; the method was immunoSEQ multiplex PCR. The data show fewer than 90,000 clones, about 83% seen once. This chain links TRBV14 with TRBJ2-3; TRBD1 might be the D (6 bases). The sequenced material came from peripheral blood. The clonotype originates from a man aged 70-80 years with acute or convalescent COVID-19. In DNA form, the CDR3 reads TGTGCCAGCAGCGGGGGCAGCCGGAAGGATACGCAGTATTTT. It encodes CASSGGSRKDTQYF.